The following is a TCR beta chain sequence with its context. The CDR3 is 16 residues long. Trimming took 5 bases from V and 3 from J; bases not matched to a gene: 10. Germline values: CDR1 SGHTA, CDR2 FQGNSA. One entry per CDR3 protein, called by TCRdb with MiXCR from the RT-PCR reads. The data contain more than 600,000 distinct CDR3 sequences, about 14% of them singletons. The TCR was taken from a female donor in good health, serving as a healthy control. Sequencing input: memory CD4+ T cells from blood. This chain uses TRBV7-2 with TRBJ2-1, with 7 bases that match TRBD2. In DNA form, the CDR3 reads TGTGCCAGCAGCCAAAACCAGGGAGGGAACTACAATGAGCAGTTCTTC. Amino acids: CASSQNQGGNYNEQFF.